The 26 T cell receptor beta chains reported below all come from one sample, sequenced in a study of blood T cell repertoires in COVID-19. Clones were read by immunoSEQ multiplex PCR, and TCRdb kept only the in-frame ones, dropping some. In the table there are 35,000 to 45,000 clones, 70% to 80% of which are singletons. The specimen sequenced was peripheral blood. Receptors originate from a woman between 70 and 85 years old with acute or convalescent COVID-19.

As DNA, the CDR3 is TGTGCCAGCAGAACCTCGGGGTCCCGCTCCTACGAGCAGTACTTC. It is translated as CASRTSGSRSYEQYF. The V call is TRBV6-6, the J call TRBJ2-7, with a weak D call TRBD2 (5 bases). V was pared by 6 bases and J by 0 bases, with 15 bases between. This CDR3 spans 15 amino acids. From germline, CDR1 is MNHNY and CDR2 SVGAGI (reference sequence).

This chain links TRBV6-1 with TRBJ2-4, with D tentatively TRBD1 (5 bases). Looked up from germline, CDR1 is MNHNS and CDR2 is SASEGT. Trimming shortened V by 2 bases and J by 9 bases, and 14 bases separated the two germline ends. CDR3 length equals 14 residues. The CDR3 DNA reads TGTGCCAGCAGTGAACTAAGGGGTGTCGGCATTCAGTACTTC. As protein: CASSELRGVGIQYF.

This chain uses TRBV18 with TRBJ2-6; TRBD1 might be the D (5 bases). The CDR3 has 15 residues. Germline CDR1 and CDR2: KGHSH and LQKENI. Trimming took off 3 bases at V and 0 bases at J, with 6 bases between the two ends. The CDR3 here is CASSPTVSGANVLTF. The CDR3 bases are TGTGCCAGCTCACCGACAGTCTCTGGGGCCAACGTCCTGACTTTC.

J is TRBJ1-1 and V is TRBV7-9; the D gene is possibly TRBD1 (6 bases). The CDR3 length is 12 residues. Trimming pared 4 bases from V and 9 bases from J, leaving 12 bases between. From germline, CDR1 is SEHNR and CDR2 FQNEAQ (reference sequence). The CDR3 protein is CASSSEGGKAFF. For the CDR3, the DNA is TGTGCCAGCAGCTCGGAGGGGGGGAAAGCTTTCTTT.

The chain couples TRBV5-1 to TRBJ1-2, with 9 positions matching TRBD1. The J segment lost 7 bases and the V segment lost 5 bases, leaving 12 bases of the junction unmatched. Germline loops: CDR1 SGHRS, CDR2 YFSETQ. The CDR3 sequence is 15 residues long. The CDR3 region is CASSLSTGGASGYTF. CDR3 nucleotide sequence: TGCGCCAGCAGTCTCTCTACAGGGGGCGCAAGTGGCTACACCTTC. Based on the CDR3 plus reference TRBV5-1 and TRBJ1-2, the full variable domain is KAGVTQTPRYLIKTRGQQVTLSCSPISGHRSVSWYQQTPGQGLQFLFEYFSETQRNKGNFPGRFSGRQFSNSRSEMNVSTLELGDSALYLCASSLSTGGASGYTFGSGTRLTVV.

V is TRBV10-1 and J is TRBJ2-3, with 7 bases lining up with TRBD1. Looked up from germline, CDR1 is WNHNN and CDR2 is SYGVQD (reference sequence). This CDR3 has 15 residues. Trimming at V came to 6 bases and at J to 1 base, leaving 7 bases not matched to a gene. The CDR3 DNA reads TGCGCCAGCAGGAATCCCGACAGGGGCACAGATACGCAGTATTTT. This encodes CASRNPDRGTDTQYF.

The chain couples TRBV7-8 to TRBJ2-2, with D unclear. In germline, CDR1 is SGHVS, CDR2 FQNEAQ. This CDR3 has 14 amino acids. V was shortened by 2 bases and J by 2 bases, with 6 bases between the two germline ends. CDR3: CASSLIVNTGELFF. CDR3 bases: TGTGCCAGCAGCTTAATAGTAAACACCGGGGAGCTGTTTTTT.

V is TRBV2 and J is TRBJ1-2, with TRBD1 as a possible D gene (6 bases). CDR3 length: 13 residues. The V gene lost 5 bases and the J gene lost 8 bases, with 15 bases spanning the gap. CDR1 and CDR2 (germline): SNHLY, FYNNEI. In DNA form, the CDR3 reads TGTGCCAGCAGTACATACAGGGAGGGGGGCTACACCTTC. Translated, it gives CASSTYREGGYTF.

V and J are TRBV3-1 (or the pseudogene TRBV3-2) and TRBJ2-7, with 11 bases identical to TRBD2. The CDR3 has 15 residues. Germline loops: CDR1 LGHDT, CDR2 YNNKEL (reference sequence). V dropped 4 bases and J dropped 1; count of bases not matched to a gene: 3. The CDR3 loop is CASSLLAGGSYEQYF. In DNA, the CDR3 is TGTGCCAGCAGCCTATTAGCGGGAGGGTCCTACGAGCAGTACTTC.

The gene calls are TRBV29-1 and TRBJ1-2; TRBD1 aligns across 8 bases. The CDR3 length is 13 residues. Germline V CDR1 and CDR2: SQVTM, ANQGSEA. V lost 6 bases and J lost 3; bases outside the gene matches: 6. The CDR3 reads CSVTGQGDYGYTF. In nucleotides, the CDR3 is TGCAGCGTCACCGGACAGGGTGACTATGGCTACACCTTC.

The CDR3 coding sequence is TGTGCCAGCAGCGCGCTCCGGGATGAAAAACTGTTTTTT. This codes for CASSALRDEKLFF. This sequence joins TRBV5-5 and TRBJ1-4; D is unresolved. Germline V gene lookup returns CDR1 SGHKS and CDR2 YYEKEE (reference sequence). The V gene lost 4 bases and the J gene lost 6 bases, with 10 bases spanning the gap. The CDR3 loop spans 13 amino acids.

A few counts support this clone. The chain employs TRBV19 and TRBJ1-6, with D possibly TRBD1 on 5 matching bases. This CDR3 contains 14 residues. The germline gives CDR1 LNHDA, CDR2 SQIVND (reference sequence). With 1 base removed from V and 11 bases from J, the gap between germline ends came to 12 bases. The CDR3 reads CASSIAQGGAPLHF. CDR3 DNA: TGTGCCAGTAGTATAGCCCAGGGAGGGGCACCCCTCCACTTT.

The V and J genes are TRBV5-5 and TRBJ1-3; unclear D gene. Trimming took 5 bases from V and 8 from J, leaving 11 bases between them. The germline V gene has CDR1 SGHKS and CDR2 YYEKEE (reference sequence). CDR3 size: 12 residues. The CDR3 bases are TGTGCCAGCAGTAAAACCGCGGACACCATATATTTT. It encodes CASSKTADTIYF.

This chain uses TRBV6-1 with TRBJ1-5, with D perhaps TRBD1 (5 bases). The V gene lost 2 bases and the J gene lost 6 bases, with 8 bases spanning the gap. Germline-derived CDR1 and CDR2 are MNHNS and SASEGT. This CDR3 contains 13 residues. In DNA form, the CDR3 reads TGTGCCAGCAGTGAATCGGGGGTTCAGCCCCAGCATTTT. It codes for CASSESGVQPQHF.

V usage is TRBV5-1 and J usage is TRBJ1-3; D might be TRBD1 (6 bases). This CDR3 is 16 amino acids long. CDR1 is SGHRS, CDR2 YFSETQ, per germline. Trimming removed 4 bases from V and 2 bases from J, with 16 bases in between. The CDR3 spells CASSIRQTGTGNTIYF. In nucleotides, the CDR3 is TGCGCCAGCAGCATTCGTCAAACAGGGACTGGAAACACCATATATTTT.

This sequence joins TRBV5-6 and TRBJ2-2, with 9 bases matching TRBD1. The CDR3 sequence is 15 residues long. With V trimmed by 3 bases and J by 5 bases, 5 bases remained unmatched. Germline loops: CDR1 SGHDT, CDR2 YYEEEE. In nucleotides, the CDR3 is TGTGCCAGCAGCTCGGACAGGGGAAATACCGGGGAGCTGTTTTTT. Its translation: CASSSDRGNTGELFF. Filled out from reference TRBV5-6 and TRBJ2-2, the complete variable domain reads DAGVTQSPTHLIKTRGQQVTLRCSPKSGHDTVSWYQQALGQGPQFIFQYYEEEERQRGNFPDRFSGHQFPNYSSELNVNALLLGDSALYLCASSSDRGNTGELFFGEGSRLTVL.

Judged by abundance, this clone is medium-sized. The CDR3 DNA reads TGTGCCAGCTGGTCGGGAGTCTCATACGAGCAGTACTTC. Protein sequence: CASWSGVSYEQYF. This chain uses TRBV6-5 with TRBJ2-7; tentative D call: TRBD2 (6 bases). Germline V gene data show CDR1 as MNHEY and CDR2 as SVGAGI. CDR3 length: 13 amino acids. V lost 8 bases, J lost 4 bases, and 15 bases lay in between.

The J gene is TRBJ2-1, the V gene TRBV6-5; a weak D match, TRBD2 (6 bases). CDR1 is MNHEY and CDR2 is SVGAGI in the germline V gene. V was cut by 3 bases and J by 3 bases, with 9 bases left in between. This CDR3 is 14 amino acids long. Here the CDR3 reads CASSYREFYNEQFF. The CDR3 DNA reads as TGTGCCAGCAGTTATCGGGAGTTCTACAATGAGCAGTTCTTC.

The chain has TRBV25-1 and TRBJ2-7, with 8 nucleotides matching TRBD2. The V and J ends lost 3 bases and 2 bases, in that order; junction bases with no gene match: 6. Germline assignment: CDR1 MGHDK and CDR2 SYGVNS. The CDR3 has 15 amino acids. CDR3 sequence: CASSDFSGNTYEQYF. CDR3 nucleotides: TGTGCCAGCAGTGATTTTAGCGGGAACACCTACGAGCAGTACTTC.

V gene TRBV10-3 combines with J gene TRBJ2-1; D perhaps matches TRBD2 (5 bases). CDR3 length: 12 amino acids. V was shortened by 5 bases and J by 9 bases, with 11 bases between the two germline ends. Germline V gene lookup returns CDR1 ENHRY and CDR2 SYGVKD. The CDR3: CAISPEVGEQFF. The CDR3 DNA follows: TGTGCCATCAGTCCGGAGGTGGGTGAGCAGTTCTTC.

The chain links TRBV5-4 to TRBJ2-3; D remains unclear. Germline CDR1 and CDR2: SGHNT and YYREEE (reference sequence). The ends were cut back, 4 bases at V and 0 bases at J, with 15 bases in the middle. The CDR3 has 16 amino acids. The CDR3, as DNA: TGTGCCAGCAGCGACCTCGGCTGGGCCAGCACAGATACGCAGTATTTT. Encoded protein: CASSDLGWASTDTQYF.

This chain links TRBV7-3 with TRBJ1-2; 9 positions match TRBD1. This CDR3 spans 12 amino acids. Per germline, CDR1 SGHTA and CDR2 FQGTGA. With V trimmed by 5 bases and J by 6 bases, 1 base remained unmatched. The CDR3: CASSRDRDGYTF. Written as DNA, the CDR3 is TGTGCCAGCAGCCGGGACAGGGATGGCTACACCTTC.

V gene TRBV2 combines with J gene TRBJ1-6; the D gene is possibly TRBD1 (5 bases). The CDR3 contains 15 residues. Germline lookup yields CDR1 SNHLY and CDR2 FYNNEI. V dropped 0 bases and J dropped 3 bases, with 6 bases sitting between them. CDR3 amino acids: CASSEARVYNSPLHF. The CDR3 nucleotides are TGTGCCAGCAGTGAAGCCAGGGTCTATAATTCACCCCTCCACTTT.

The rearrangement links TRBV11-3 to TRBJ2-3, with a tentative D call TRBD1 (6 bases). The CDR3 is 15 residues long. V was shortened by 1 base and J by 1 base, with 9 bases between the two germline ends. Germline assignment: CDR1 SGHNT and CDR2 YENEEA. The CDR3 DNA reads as TGTGCCAGCAGCTTAGGACGACAGGGCACAGATACGCAGTATTTT. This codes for CASSLGRQGTDTQYF.

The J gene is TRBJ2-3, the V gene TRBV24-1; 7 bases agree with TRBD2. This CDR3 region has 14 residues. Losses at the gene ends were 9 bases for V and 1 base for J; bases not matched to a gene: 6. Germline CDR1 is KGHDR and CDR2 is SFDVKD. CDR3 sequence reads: CATGGTIRTDTQYF. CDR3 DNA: TGTGCCACCGGTGGGACTATTCGCACAGATACGCAGTATTTT.

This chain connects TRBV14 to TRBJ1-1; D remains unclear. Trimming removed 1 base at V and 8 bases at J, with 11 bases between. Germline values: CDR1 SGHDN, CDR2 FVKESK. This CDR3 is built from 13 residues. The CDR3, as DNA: TGTGCCAGCAGCCAAGTGGCAAGCGGGGAAGCTTTCTTT. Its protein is CASSQVASGEAFF.